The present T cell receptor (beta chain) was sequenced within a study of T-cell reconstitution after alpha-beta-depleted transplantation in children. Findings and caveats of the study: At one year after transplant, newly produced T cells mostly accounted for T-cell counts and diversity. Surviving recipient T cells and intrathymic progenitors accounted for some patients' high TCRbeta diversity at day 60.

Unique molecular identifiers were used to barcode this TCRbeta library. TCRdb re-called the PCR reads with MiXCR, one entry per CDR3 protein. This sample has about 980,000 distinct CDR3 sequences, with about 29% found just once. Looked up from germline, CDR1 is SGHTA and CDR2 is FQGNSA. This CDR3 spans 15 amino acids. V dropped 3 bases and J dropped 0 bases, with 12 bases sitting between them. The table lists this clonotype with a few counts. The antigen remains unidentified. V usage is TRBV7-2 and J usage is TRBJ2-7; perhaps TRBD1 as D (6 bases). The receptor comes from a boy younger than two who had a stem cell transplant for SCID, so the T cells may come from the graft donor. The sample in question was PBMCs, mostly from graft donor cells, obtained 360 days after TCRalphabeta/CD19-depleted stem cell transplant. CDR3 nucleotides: TGTGCCAGCAGCTTGGGGACAATGAGCTCCTACGAGCAGTACTTC. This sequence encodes CASSLGTMSSYEQYF.